The 22 T cell receptor beta chains in this list originate from one sample, sequenced in a study of post-analysis software for immune sequencing data. Unique molecular identifiers were present in the TCR beta cDNA libraries. TCRdb reprocessed the PCR reads via MiXCR and lists one record per CDR3 protein. The table includes about 540,000 distinct CDR3 sequences, around 34% detected once. No antigens are known for them. General observations from the study: A handful of TRBV segments were more frequent in patients than controls; TRBV5-6, TRBV5-1 and TRBV20-1 belonged to this group.

Input material: blood. The receptor source for this set is a girl under 18 with multiple sclerosis.

This clonotype was seen only a few times. The genes are TRBV7-8 and TRBJ2-5, with TRBD1 matching 7 bases. Per germline, CDR1 SGHVS and CDR2 FQNEAQ. This CDR3 contains 15 residues. V shed 4 bases, J shed 12 bases, and the junction held 17 bases outside the gene matches. The CDR3 sequence: CASSSRGWGERSEYF. The CDR3, as DNA: TGTGCCAGCAGCTCCAGGGGGTGGGGCGAGAGGAGTGAGTACTTC.

This chain joins TRBV6-5 and TRBJ2-7; D may match TRBD1 or TRBD2 (5 bases each). Germline V gives CDR1 MNHEY, CDR2 SVGAGI. Between the trimmed V and J ends, which lost 7 bases and 7 bases, there was a span of 11 bases. The CDR3 covers 11 residues. CDR3: CASNWGYEQYF. The CDR3 coding sequence is TGTGCCAGCAATTGGGGGTATGAGCAGTACTTC.

The rearrangement uses TRBV2 and TRBJ2-7; D gene ambiguous. Germline-derived CDR1 and CDR2 are SNHLY and FYNNEI. This CDR3 has 12 amino acids. The V and J ends lost 4 bases and 0 bases respectively, with 4 bases between them. CDR3 bases: TGTGCCAGCAGTGCCCCCTCCTACGAGCAGTACTTC. Encoded protein: CASSAPSYEQYF.

This clonotype was detected ten times or more. The V call is TRBV9, the J call TRBJ2-1; 9 bases fit TRBD2. This CDR3 spans 16 amino acids. From germline, CDR1 is SGDLS and CDR2 YYNGEE. Trimming took 3 bases from V and 5 from J; bases not matched to a gene: 9. CDR3 coding DNA: TGTGCCAGCAGCGGGGCGGTTGCTAGCGGGGACAATGAGCAGTTCTTC. Its translation: CASSGAVASGDNEQFF.

Only a few counts were recorded for this clonotype. This chain connects TRBV5-1 to TRBJ2-4; D not certain. The J call may be faulty, since TRBJ2-7 better matches the DNA end. Germline V gene lookup returns CDR1 SGHRS and CDR2 YFSETQ. The CDR3 spans 15 residues. The CDR3 region is CASSLNGIRTDEQYF. CDR3 in DNA: TGCGCCAGCAGCTTAAATGGGATTAGAACAGACGAGCAGTACTTC.

This clonotype has only a few counts. V is TRBV6-6 and J is TRBJ1-1; the match to TRBD1 covers 10 bases. The CDR3 length is 16 residues. Germline CDR1 is MNHNY and CDR2 is SVGAGI (reference sequence). The junction had 7 bases not matched to a gene; V was cut back by 2 bases and J by 4 bases. CDR3 sequence (DNA): TGTGCCAGCAGTTACCTCCGCGACAGGGGGCCCACTGAAGCTTTCTTT. It translates to CASSYLRDRGPTEAFF.

This clonotype was seen more than once but under ten times. The V gene is TRBV20-1, the J gene TRBJ2-7; 11 bases are a match to TRBD2. The CDR3 is made up of 14 amino acids. The junction had 7 bases not matched to a gene; V was cut back by 4 bases and J by 5 bases. Looked up from germline, CDR1 is DFQATT and CDR2 is SNEGSKA (reference sequence). The CDR3 protein is CSAKVAGGSHEQYF. The CDR3 DNA reads TGCAGTGCTAAGGTAGCGGGGGGGTCCCACGAGCAGTACTTC.

V usage is TRBV4-2 and J usage is TRBJ1-1, with D unclear. CDR1 and CDR2 (germline): LGHNA, YNFKEQ. The CDR3 has 16 residues. V was shortened by 1 base and J by 4 bases, with 16 bases between the two germline ends. CDR3 DNA: TGTGCCAGCAGCCAAGGAGGGCGGGCCCTCTTCACTGAAGCTTTCTTT. Its protein is CASSQGGRALFTEAFF.

This clonotype turned up a few times. The chain employs TRBV3-1 and TRBJ2-7, with unresolved D. Trimming took off 3 bases at V and 2 bases at J, with 20 bases between the two ends. The V gene's germline CDR1 is LGHDT and CDR2 YNNKEL (reference sequence). This CDR3 spans 17 amino acids. The CDR3 DNA follows: TGTGCCAGCAGCCACCTATCCCGGGCCCCGAAGGCCTACGAGCAGTACTTC. Translating it yields CASSHLSRAPKAYEQYF.

The V gene is TRBV10-3, the J gene TRBJ1-2; 7 nucleotides line up with TRBD1. CDR1 and CDR2 from the germline V gene are ENHRY and SYGVKD. This CDR3 region has 16 residues. V was clipped by 6 bases and J by 4 bases; unmatched bases: 14. CDR3 nucleotides: TGTGCCATCAGAAACGAGGAGGGGGCGAGGATCTATGGCTACACCTTC. Translation gives CAIRNEEGARIYGYTF.

J is TRBJ2-7 and V is TRBV28, with 7 nucleotides matching TRBD1. Germline-derived CDR1 and CDR2 are MDHEN and SYDVKM. CDR3 length equals 17 residues. The junction had 22 bases not matched to a gene; V was cut back by 2 bases and J by 12 bases. Written as DNA, the CDR3 is TGTGCCAGCAGTTTAAACCAGGGACAGACTTCCAAAAACATTCGGTACTTC. Translation gives CASSLNQGQTSKNIRYF.

This clonotype turned up a few times. CDR3 sequence: CASSYQGRGANVLTF. The CDR3 nucleotides read TGTGCCAGCAGCTACCAGGGACGAGGGGCCAACGTCCTGACTTTC. The V and J genes are TRBV7-2 and TRBJ2-6, with D perhaps given as TRBD1 or TRBD2 (5 bases each). The CDR3 sequence is 15 residues long. V was shortened by 4 bases and J by 4 bases, with 11 bases between the two germline ends. Germline CDR1 is SGHTA and CDR2 is FQGNSA.

V gene TRBV10-3 combines with J gene TRBJ2-5; TRBD2 matches 12 bases. The CDR3 runs to 16 residues. The junction had 8 bases not matched to a gene; V was cut back by 6 bases and J by 3 bases. Germline assignment: CDR1 ENHRY and CDR2 SYGVKD. The CDR3 sequence: CAISKGLAGYEETQYF. Written as DNA, the CDR3 is TGTGCCATCAGCAAGGGACTAGCGGGCTATGAAGAGACCCAGTACTTC.

In its sample, this clonotype was seen a few times. V is TRBV3-1 and J is TRBJ2-7; TRBD1 aligns across 7 bases. This CDR3 spans 15 amino acids. Looked up from germline, CDR1 is LGHDT and CDR2 is YNNKEL (reference sequence). The trim removed 4 bases at V and 2 bases at J, leaving 8 bases unmatched. CDR3 amino acids: CASSLRQGPTYEQYF. The CDR3 DNA sequence: TGTGCCAGCAGCCTCCGACAGGGACCTACCTACGAGCAGTACTTC.

The chain combines TRBV5-1 with TRBJ1-2; unclear D gene. CDR3 size: 13 residues. CDR1 is SGHRS, CDR2 YFSETQ, per germline. V lost 0 bases and J 7 bases, leaving 10 bases between the germline ends. The DNA of the CDR3 is TGCGCCAGCAGCTTGGGTAGATGGGCTGGCTACACCTTC. Translating gives CASSLGRWAGYTF.

The table lists this clonotype with a few counts. The J gene is TRBJ2-5, the V gene TRBV5-1; maybe TRBD1 (5 bases). The germline V gene encodes CDR1 SGHRS and CDR2 YFSETQ. The CDR3 is 14 residues long. Trimming took off 0 bases at V and 3 bases at J, with 9 bases between the two ends. CDR3: CASSLGATEETQYF. CDR3 DNA sequence: TGCGCCAGCAGCTTGGGGGCGACAGAAGAGACCCAGTACTTC. Combining the CDR3 with reference TRBV5-1 and TRBJ2-5 gives the whole variable domain KAGVTQTPRYLIKTRGQQVTLSCSPISGHRSVSWYQQTPGQGLQFLFEYFSETQRNKGNFPGRFSGRQFSNSRSEMNVSTLELGDSALYLCASSLGATEETQYFGPGTRLLVL.

As to this clonotype: The junction departs from the called germline gene at one end, perhaps through a read error. J is TRBJ2-1 and V is TRBV11-1; 10 bases fit TRBD2. This CDR3 has 16 residues. Germline V gene data show CDR1 as SGHAT and CDR2 as FQDESV (reference sequence). The CDR3 here is CASSSPSGGFYNEQVF. In nucleotides, the CDR3 is TGTGCCAGCAGCTCGCCTAGCGGGGGCTTCTACAATGAGCAGGTCTTC.

The V call is TRBV5-6, the J call TRBJ2-1, with D uncertain. Trimming shortened V by 0 bases and J by 7 bases, and 8 bases separated the two germline ends. CDR3 length equals 13 residues. Germline values: CDR1 SGHDT, CDR2 YYEEEE. Here the CDR3 reads CASSLVSENEQFF. The CDR3 nucleotides read TGTGCCAGCAGCTTGGTGAGCGAGAATGAGCAGTTCTTC.

The CDR3 is CASSIRQGGSTDTQYF. DNA of the CDR3: TGCGCCAGCAGCATTAGACAGGGGGGCTCGACAGATACGCAGTATTTT. The genes are TRBV5-1 and TRBJ2-3; TRBD1 matches at 9 bases. CDR1 is SGHRS, CDR2 YFSETQ, per germline. CDR3 length: 16 amino acids. V shed 4 bases, J shed 3 bases, and the junction held 9 bases outside the gene matches.

On this clonotype: A clone one base away is much larger, so this may be a read error. The rearrangement joins TRBV18 to TRBJ2-5; 9 nucleotides agree with TRBD2. The V segment lost 0 bases and the J segment 5 bases; nucleotides outside the gene matches: 4. The CDR3 is 15 amino acids. Germline assignment: CDR1 KGHSH and CDR2 LQKENI. CDR3 loop: CASSPPLAGKETQYF. DNA of the CDR3: TGTGCCAGCTCACCACCTCTAGCGGGGAAGGAGACCCAGTACTTC.

This clonotype was counted at least ten times. The chain employs TRBV20-1 and TRBJ2-7; D is unresolved. The ends were cut back, 3 bases at V and 2 bases at J, with 8 bases in the middle. Germline assignment: CDR1 DFQATT and CDR2 SNEGSKA (reference sequence). This CDR3 spans 12 amino acids. CDR3 sequence reads: CSASPGTYEQYF. The CDR3 nucleotides read TGCAGTGCTAGTCCAGGAACCTACGAGCAGTACTTC.

This clonotype appeared a few times. The chain joins TRBV4-1 to TRBJ2-5; 7 bases match TRBD2. In germline, CDR1 is MGHRA, CDR2 YSYEKL. V lost 1 base and J lost 4; bases outside the gene matches: 6. This CDR3 contains 15 residues. The CDR3: CASSQASGLVETQYF. As DNA, the CDR3 is TGCGCCAGCAGCCAAGCCAGCGGACTAGTAGAGACCCAGTACTTC.